The clone carrying this T cell receptor beta chain was seen only a few times. These data belong to a study of blood T cell repertoires in COVID-19. The cohort comprised adults aged about 18 to 100 years residing in approximately 25 US areas. Generated by immunoSEQ multiplex PCR, the TCRdb table keeps only in-frame clones and is missing some. The table lists about 270,000 clones, approximately 90% of them singletons. V was clipped by 3 bases and J by 3 bases, with 6 bases between them. Germline CDR1 is SQVTM and CDR2 is ANQGSEA. The CDR3 is made up of 11 amino acids. The sequenced sample consisted of PBMCs or T cells enriched from blood (not recorded which). The J gene is TRBJ2-7, the V gene TRBV29-1; D unclear. This clonotype originated in a woman between 45 and 65 years old who had recovered from COVID-19. The CDR3 protein is CSVEEHYEQYF. The CDR3 nucleotides are TGCAGCGTTGAGGAGCACTACGAGCAGTACTTC.